Sequencing of this T cell receptor (beta chain) was carried out in a study of immune evolution from preneoplasia to lung adenocarcinoma. Trimming left V 1 base short and J 9 bases short, with 10 bases between. The germline gives CDR1 LGHNT, CDR2 FRNRAP. The CDR3 extends over 13 amino acids. The table came from immunoSEQ multiplex PCR; TCRdb's copy has only in-frame clones and leaves some out. The sample holds more than 7,000 clones; approximately 78% are singletons and the top ten take approximately 2.9%. This receptor was obtained from a person aged 65 to 85 with lung adenocarcinoma. V usage is TRBV12-5 and J usage is TRBJ2-1; no reliable D call. Sequencing was carried out using FFPE lung adenocarcinoma in situ tissue. CDR3 region: CASGLAISSEQFF. The CDR3 coding sequence is TGTGCTAGTGGTTTGGCAATTTCTAGTGAGCAGTTCTTC.